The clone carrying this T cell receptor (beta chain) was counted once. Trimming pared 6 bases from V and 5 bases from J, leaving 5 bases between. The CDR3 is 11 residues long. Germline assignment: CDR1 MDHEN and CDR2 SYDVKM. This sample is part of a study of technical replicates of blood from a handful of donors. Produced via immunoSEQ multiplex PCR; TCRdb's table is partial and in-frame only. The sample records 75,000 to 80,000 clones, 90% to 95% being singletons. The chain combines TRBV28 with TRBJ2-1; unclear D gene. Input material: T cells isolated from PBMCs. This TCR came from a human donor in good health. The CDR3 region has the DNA TGTGCCAGCAGGGGCGACAATGAGCAGTTCTTC. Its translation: CASRGDNEQFF.